The T cell receptor beta chain under discussion was sequenced for a study of blood T cell repertoires in COVID-19. Study context: The samples span acute and convalescent COVID-19 from the United States, Italy and Spain. T cells, B-cell-depleted T cells, or PBMCs supplied cDNA or gDNA.

Profiling relied on immunoSEQ multiplex PCR, and the TCRdb table lists in-frame clones only, not all of them. The data show around 270,000 clones, approximately 86% seen once. V dropped 3 bases and J dropped 4; count of bases not matched to a gene: 6. The germline CDR1 and CDR2 sequences are SGHVS and FNYEAQ. This CDR3 region has 15 residues. The Seattle patients, enrolled during active infection, were followed longitudinally. This TCR was recovered from a human donor with COVID-19, enrolled during active disease. The donor label of this sample is uncertain. The V call is TRBV7-6, the J call TRBJ2-7; 10 bases are a match to TRBD1. Sequencing used peripheral blood. CDR3 nucleotides: TGTGCCAGCAGCTTCGTCGGGACAGGGGATTACGAGCAGTACTTC. The encoded protein is CASSFVGTGDYEQYF.